This T cell receptor (beta chain) was obtained from a study of beta chain features in type 1 diabetes. Regarding this clone: The antigen is undetermined.

Expressed TCRB transcripts were sequenced because the entire RNA isolate underwent reverse transcription. Naive, central memory and regulatory T cell samples averaged roughly 3.5 million immunoSEQ reads each. Clones were sequenced by immunoSEQ multiplex PCR, and TCRdb holds only the in-frame ones, with some missing. The table lists some 270,000 clones, about 11% of them singletons. With 5 bases clipped from V and 6 bases from J, the junction kept 10 bases outside the gene matches. CDR1 SNHLY and CDR2 FYNNEI come from the germline V gene. This CDR3 region has 15 residues. Purity exceeded 98% in all sorted populations. Notes on the study in general: For patients and controls alike, PCR might favor shorter templates to the same degree. Type 1 diabetes patients had fewer VDJ junction insertions and more deletions. Moderately but significantly shorter TCRB CDR3s were found in Type 1 diabetes patients in all four CD4+ subsets.

Sequencing was done on a sample of naive CD4+ T cells from blood. This clonotype was sampled from a man younger than 45 with type 1 diabetes. V usage is TRBV2 and J usage is TRBJ1-5; 7 bases fit TRBD1. The CDR3 bases are TGTGCCAGCAGTACAACCACAGGGGCCGGTCAGCCCCAGCATTTT. It encodes CASSTTTGAGQPQHF.